This T cell receptor beta chain is drawn from a study of T cells in Graves' hyperthyroidism and ophthalmopathy. Study-level results: The model made its ophthalmopathy prediction, and onset followed a median approximately 6 months later. Most expanded thyroid clonotypes above 0.001 also appeared in blood.

From RNA transcripts, TCR beta CDR3 regions were amplified. HTBI primers were used for first-round RT-PCR of the TCR CDR3. TCRdb passed the multiplex PCR reads through MiXCR, listing each CDR3 protein once. The sample includes hundreds of thousands of distinct CDR3 sequences, 15% to 19% of them seen just once. To note about this clonotype: What it binds is not known. One end of the junction varies from germline; a read error may be responsible.

The CDR3 extends over 16 amino acids. Germline CDR1 reads KGHSH; CDR2 reads LQKENI. The TCR was taken from a woman between 18 and 30 years old with Graves' hyperthyroidism. Sequencing was performed on blood. The rearrangement uses TRBV18 and TRBJ2-2; the D gene is possibly TRBD2 (6 bases). The CDR3 DNA is TGTGCCAGCTCACCAATCTCCGCGGGGAACGCCGGGGAGCTGTTTTTT. Amino acid sequence: CASSPISAGNAGELFF.